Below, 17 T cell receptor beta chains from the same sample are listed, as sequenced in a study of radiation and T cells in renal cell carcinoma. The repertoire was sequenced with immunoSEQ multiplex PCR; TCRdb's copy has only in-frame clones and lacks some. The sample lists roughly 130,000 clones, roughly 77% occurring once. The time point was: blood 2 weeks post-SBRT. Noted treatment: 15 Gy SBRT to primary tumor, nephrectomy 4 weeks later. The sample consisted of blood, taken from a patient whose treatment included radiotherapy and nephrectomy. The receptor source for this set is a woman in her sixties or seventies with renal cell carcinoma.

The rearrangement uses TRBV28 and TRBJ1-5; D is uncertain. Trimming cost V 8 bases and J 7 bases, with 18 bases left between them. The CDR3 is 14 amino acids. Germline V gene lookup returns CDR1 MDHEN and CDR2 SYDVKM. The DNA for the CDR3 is TGTGCCAGCGGACCTGCGTTTTTACAGCAGCCCCAGCATTTT. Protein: CASGPAFLQQPQHF.

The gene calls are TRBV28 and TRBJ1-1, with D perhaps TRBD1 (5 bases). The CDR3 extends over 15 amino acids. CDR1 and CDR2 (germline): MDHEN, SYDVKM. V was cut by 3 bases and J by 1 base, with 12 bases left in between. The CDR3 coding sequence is TGTGCCAGCAGTTTTATGGGCAGGGAGAACACTGAAGCTTTCTTT. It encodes CASSFMGRENTEAFF.

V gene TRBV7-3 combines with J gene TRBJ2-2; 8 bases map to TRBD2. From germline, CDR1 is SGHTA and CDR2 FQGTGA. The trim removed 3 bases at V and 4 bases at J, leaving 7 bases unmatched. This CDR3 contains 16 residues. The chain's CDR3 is CASSFGGGTATGELFF. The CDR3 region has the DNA TGTGCCAGCAGCTTTGGCGGGGGGACCGCCACCGGGGAGCTGTTTTTT.

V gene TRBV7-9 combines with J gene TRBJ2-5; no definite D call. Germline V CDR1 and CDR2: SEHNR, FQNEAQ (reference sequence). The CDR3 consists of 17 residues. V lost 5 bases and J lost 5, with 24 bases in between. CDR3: CASSQKRPSIIRETQYF. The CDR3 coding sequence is TGTGCCAGCAGCCAAAAGCGCCCTAGTATAATACGTGAGACCCAGTACTTC.

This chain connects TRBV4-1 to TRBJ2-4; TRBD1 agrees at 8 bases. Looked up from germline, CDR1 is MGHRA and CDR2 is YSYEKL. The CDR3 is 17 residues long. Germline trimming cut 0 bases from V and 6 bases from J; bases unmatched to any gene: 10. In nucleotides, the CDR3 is TGCGCCAGCAGCCAAGAGTCTACAGGGGGTCTCGGAAACATTCAGTACTTC. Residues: CASSQESTGGLGNIQYF.

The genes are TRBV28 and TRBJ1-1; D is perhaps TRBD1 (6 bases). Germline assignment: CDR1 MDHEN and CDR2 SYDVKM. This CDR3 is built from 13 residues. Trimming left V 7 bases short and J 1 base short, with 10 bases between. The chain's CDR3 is CASKDRKNTEAFF. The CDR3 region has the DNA TGTGCCAGCAAGGACAGAAAGAACACTGAAGCTTTCTTT.

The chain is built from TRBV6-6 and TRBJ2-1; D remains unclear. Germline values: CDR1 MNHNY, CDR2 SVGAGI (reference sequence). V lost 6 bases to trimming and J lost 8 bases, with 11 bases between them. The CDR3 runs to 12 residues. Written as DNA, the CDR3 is TGTGCCAGCAGCCAATACAAGGATGAGCAGTTCTTC. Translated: CASSQYKDEQFF.

CDR3 coding DNA: TGTGCCAGTAGTATTAGACAGGCCTCGGCTGAAGCTTTCTTT. This sequence encodes CASSIRQASAEAFF. V is TRBV19 and J is TRBJ1-1; a possible D gene is TRBD1 (6 bases). Trimming left V 3 bases short and J 6 bases short, with 14 bases between. This CDR3 has 14 residues. From germline, CDR1 is LNHDA and CDR2 SQIVND (reference sequence).

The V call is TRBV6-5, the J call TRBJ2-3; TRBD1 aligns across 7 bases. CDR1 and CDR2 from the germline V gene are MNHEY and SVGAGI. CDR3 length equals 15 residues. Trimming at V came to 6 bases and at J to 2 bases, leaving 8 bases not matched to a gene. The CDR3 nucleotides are TGTGCCAGCAGGGTCTTACAGGGGTACACAGATACGCAGTATTTT. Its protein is CASRVLQGYTDTQYF.

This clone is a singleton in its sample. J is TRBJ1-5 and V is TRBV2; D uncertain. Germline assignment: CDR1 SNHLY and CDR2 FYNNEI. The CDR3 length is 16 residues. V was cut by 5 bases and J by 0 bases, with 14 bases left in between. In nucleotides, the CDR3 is TGTGCCAGCAGTCGAGAGGCTTCCATTAGCAATCAGCCCCAGCATTTT. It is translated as CASSREASISNQPQHF.

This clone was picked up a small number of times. CDR3 residues: CASSFSGTHYEQYF. The DNA of the CDR3 is TGTGCCAGCTCTTTCTCCGGGACTCACTACGAGCAGTACTTC. The V gene is TRBV27, the J gene TRBJ2-7; TRBD2 might be the D (6 bases). This CDR3 has 14 amino acids. Trimming left V 8 bases short and J 3 bases short, with 17 bases between. CDR1 is MNHEY, CDR2 SMNVEV, per germline (reference sequence).

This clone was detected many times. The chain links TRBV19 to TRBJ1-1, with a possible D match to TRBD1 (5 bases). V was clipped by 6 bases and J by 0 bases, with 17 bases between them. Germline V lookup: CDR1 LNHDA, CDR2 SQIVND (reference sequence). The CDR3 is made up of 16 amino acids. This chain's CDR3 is CASRTFFGTLNTEAFF. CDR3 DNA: TGTGCCAGTAGGACCTTCTTTGGGACTCTGAACACTGAAGCTTTCTTT.

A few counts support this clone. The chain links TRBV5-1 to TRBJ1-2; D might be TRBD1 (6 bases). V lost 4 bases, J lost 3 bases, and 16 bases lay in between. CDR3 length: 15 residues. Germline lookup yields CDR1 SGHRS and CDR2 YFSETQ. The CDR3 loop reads CASSPSWRGDYGYTF. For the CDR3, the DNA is TGCGCCAGCAGCCCTTCGTGGAGGGGGGACTATGGCTACACCTTC.

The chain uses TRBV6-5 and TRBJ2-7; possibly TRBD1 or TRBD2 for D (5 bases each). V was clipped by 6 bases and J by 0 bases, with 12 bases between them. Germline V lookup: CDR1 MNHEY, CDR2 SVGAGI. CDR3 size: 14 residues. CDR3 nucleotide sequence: TGTGCCAGCAGCAAGGGGACCGGCTCCTACGAGCAGTACTTC. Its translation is CASSKGTGSYEQYF.

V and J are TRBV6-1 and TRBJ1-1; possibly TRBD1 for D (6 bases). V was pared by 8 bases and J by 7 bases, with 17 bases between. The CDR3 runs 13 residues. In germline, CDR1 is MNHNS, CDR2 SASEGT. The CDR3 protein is CASLPDRGGEAFF. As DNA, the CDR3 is TGTGCCAGCCTTCCAGATCGAGGGGGTGAAGCTTTCTTT.

The CDR3 sequence: CASSFSSGGPYNEQFF. The CDR3 region has the DNA TGCGCCAGCAGTTTCAGCTCTGGGGGCCCCTACAATGAGCAGTTCTTC. V usage is TRBV5-1 and J usage is TRBJ2-1; D may be TRBD1 (6 bases). The ends were cut back, 5 bases at V and 2 bases at J, with 17 bases in the middle. CDR1 and CDR2 from the germline V gene are SGHRS and YFSETQ. The CDR3 is 16 residues long.

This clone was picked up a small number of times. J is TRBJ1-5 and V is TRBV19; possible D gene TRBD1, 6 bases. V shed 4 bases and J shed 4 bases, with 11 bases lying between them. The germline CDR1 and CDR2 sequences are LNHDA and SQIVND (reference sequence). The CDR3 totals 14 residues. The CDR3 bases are TGTGCCAGTAGTAACCCAGGGGAAAATCAGCCCCAGCATTTT. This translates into CASSNPGENQPQHF.